Listed here are 10 T cell receptor beta chains from one sample, sequenced in a study of blood T cells in healthy people across ages. The second PCR ran about 6 to 12 cycles with a sample-barcoded 5' primer and J-beta primers. Via MiXCR, TCRdb re-called the 5' RACE reads, giving one row per CDR3 protein. The table lists just under 900,000 distinct CDR3 sequences, more than 25% of them singletons, with around 15% in the top ten. Sequencing was carried out using blood. These receptor sequences come from a woman over 75 in good health.

This clonotype was counted ten times or more. The chain is built from TRBV6-5 and TRBJ2-7, with D perhaps given as TRBD1 or TRBD2 (5 bases each). Germline V gives CDR1 MNHEY, CDR2 SVGAGI. Trimming removed 5 bases at V and 4 bases at J, with 21 bases between. The CDR3 length is 16 residues. The CDR3 protein is CASSPRLRGVDYEQYF. CDR3 coding DNA: TGTGCCAGCAGTCCTCGATTGAGAGGGGTGGATTACGAGCAGTACTTC.

This clonotype was picked up a small number of times. The chain has TRBV5-1 and TRBJ1-5; 7 bases agree with TRBD1. Germline trimming cut 3 bases from V and 7 bases from J; bases unmatched to any gene: 7. This CDR3 region has 14 residues. The germline CDR1 and CDR2 sequences are SGHRS and YFSETQ. The CDR3, as DNA: TGCGCCAGCAGCTCGGAGGGGGCAGGGCAGCCCCAGCATTTT. Translation: CASSSEGAGQPQHF. The whole variable domain, remainder taken from reference TRBV5-1 and TRBJ1-5, is KAGVTQTPRYLIKTRGQQVTLSCSPISGHRSVSWYQQTPGQGLQFLFEYFSETQRNKGNFPGRFSGRQFSNSRSEMNVSTLELGDSALYLCASSSEGAGQPQHFGDGTRLSIL.

This clonotype was recorded many times. The chain links TRBV24-1 to TRBJ2-1; D gene unclear. CDR1 and CDR2 from the germline V gene are KGHDR and SFDVKD. V lost 3 bases to trimming and J lost 0 bases, with 8 bases between them. This CDR3 has 15 amino acids. CDR3 DNA sequence: TGTGCCACCAGTGATAACAGAGTCTCCTACAATGAGCAGTTCTTC. Translation: CATSDNRVSYNEQFF.

The sample holds many counts of this clonotype. V is TRBV20-1 and J is TRBJ1-4; tentative D call: TRBD1 (6 bases). The CDR3 runs to 13 residues. The germline V and J ends were trimmed by 3 bases and 7 bases, with 12 bases remaining between them. CDR1 is DFQATT and CDR2 is SNEGSKA in the germline V gene (reference sequence). The CDR3 DNA sequence: TGCAGTGCTAGTAACAGGGTCCTTGAAAAACTGTTTTTT. Translating it yields CSASNRVLEKLFF.

The CDR3 reads CASSGHGTTDTQYF. In nucleotides, the CDR3 is TGTGCCAGCAGCGGGCATGGGACCACAGATACGCAGTATTTT. This chain uses TRBV6-5 with TRBJ2-3; TRBD1 or TRBD2 may be the D gene (5 bases each). The CDR3 is 14 amino acids. V lost 6 bases, J lost 2 bases, and 12 bases lay in between. Germline CDR1 and CDR2: MNHEY and SVGAGI.

Remarks on this clonotype: This may be a read error: a much more frequent sequence differs by one nucleotide. The rearrangement links TRBV6-1 to TRBJ2-4; TRBD1 matches at 7 bases. V was clipped by 4 bases and J by 9 bases; unmatched bases: 9. CDR1 and CDR2 from the germline V gene are MNHNS and SASEGT. The length of the CDR3 is 14 residues. CDR3 region: CASSVTGQLSIQYF. The DNA for the CDR3 is TGTGCCAGCAGTGTAACGGGACAGTTAAGCATTCAGTACTTC.

This clonotype appeared a few times. CDR3 protein: CATKSLAGGRNEQFF. CDR3 nucleotide sequence: TGTGCCACCAAATCCTTGGCGGGGGGTAGGAATGAGCAGTTCTTC. The rearrangement joins TRBV28 to TRBJ2-1, with TRBD2 identical over 8 bases. Per germline, CDR1 MDHEN and CDR2 SYDVKM. The CDR3 is 15 residues long. V was pared by 10 bases and J by 7 bases, with 15 bases of the junction left unmatched.

A word on this clonotype: Relative to the germline gene, one junction end is altered; a read error may explain this. The genes are TRBV7-9 and TRBJ1-1; D gene uncertain. The length of the CDR3 is 16 residues. Germline loops: CDR1 SEHNR, CDR2 FQNEAQ (reference sequence). This chain's CDR3 is CASKPIEGGKNIEAFF. Here the CDR3 DNA reads TGTGCCAGCAAACCCATTGAGGGAGGGAAGAACATTGAAGCTTTCTTT.

The gene calls are TRBV27 and TRBJ1-1, with D possibly matching TRBD1 (6 bases). Per germline, CDR1 MNHEY and CDR2 SMNVEV (reference sequence). This CDR3 region has 16 residues. The V end was cut by 0 bases, the J end by 8 bases, with 19 bases between. CDR3 nucleotides: TGTGCCAGCAGTTTATCATCCTTTAATCGGGGGGCCGAAGCTTTCTTT. It codes for CASSLSSFNRGAEAFF.

This rearrangement joins TRBV11-3 to TRBJ2-3, with 10 bases identical to TRBD2. J lost 6 bases, V lost 2 bases, and 5 bases had no gene match. The CDR3 extends over 15 amino acids. Germline CDR1 is SGHNT and CDR2 is YENEEA. CDR3 sequence reads: CASSLNSGGKDTQYF. CDR3 in DNA: TGTGCCAGCAGCTTAAATAGCGGGGGGAAGGATACGCAGTATTTT.